This is a list of T cell receptor beta chains from one sample in a study of blood T cell repertoires in COVID-19. Here immunoSEQ multiplex PCR was the method, and the copy in TCRdb shows in-frame clones only, minus some. The repertoire holds roughly 73,000 clones, with roughly 76% as singletons. Sequenced sample: peripheral blood. These receptors all stem from a woman in her 70s with acute or convalescent COVID-19. Each CDR3 is given with its conserved first and last residue. The order of the fields is V gene, clone size, J gene, CDR3 protein. Expanded clones get a size class; other rows say once, few or many, or leave the size out.

TRBV18	.	TRBJ1-1	CASTMAAKNTEAFF
TRBV10-1	once	TRBJ2-2	CATSTARNTGELFF
TRBV5-1	.	TRBJ2-2	CASSFLDRDTGELFF
TRBV28	.	TRBJ1-3	CATGTGGTIYF
TRBV5-1	.	TRBJ2-1	CASSLVTSGDYNEQFF
TRBV11-2	.	TRBJ1-4	CASSLDLGQGAEKLFF
TRBV28	once	TRBJ1-3	CASSIRQGSSGNTIYF
TRBV9	few	TRBJ1-5	CASSPSGGWNSNQPQHF
TRBV12-5	.	TRBJ2-2	CASGLGANTGELFF
TRBV30	.	TRBJ1-2	CAWNGGNYGYTF
TRBV19	.	TRBJ2-5	CASSSDRQETQYF
TRBV3-1/TRBV3-2	.	TRBJ2-7	CASSLANYEQYF
TRBV21-1	few	TRBJ1-5	CASSSFSGVHSNQPQHF
TRBV5-5	few	TRBJ2-1	CATSLAGVGERYNEQFF
TRBV3-1/TRBV3-2	once	TRBJ2-3	CASSQETSGFSTDTQYF
TRBV30	.	TRBJ1-4	CAWSKPGTGRREKLFF
TRBV4-1	.	TRBJ1-6	CASSHGPGGRAGSPLHF
TRBV5-1	.	TRBJ1-1	CASSETGGYTEAFF
TRBV27	.	TRBJ2-3	CASRWDWRGTDTQYF
TRBV6-2/TRBV6-3	.	TRBJ1-5	CASRPESGGLYQPQHF
TRBV18	.	TRBJ1-2	CASLNTPNYGYTF
TRBV4-1	.	TRBJ1-2	CASSHWGQATNYGYTF
TRBV3-1/TRBV3-2	.	TRBJ2-5	CASSPGVLAGGFRETQYF
TRBV9	few	TRBJ1-2	CASSAQGAYYGYTF
TRBV4-2	.	TRBJ2-1	CASSQTSGSYNEQFF
TRBV5-4	.	TRBJ2-7	CASSPGVTGYEQYF
TRBV6-1	once	TRBJ1-6	CASSERGAWNSPLHF
TRBV9	.	TRBJ1-2	CASSAVHSRSGGYTF
TRBV6-5	.	TRBJ1-2	CASSYSTGLYGYTF
TRBV28	.	TRBJ2-3	CASSPLYRSGRGDTQYF
TRBV4-1	.	TRBJ2-4	CASTLGIAKNIQYF
TRBV7-8	.	TRBJ2-7	CASSPSPRGLGYEQYF
TRBV19	.	TRBJ2-2	CASSMNREAGELFF
TRBV2	.	TRBJ2-3	CASTRADTQYF
TRBV3-1/TRBV3-2	.	TRBJ2-1	CASSQSRRGQFF
TRBV28	.	TRBJ2-1	CASSSRTGGYNEQFF
TRBV28	.	TRBJ1-5	CASSLTGGLGRNQPQHF
TRBV18	.	TRBJ2-3	CASSPGQNTDTQYF
TRBV5-4	few	TRBJ1-1	CASSITGAEAFF
TRBV6-5	once	TRBJ2-1	CASRIWTGESEQFF
TRBV28	.	TRBJ1-3	CASSSDRGRSGNTIYF
TRBV18	.	TRBJ1-1	CASSQRQGNTEAFF
TRBV7-2	.	TRBJ1-1	CASSLEFGRGHAEAFF
TRBV5-1	.	TRBJ1-1	CASSFRDDGGTEAFF
TRBV29-1	.	TRBJ2-2	CSVGDRGPFANTGELFF